Described below is a single T cell receptor (beta chain) sequence and its context. Its antigen remains unidentified. This record belongs to a study of T cells after yellow fever vaccination. Study overall: The fractions with low cell numbers were processed using SMART-Seq v4 Ultra Low Input.

Study-level results: Primary-vaccination clones mostly resurfaced post-booster (96% CD4, roughly 90% CD8). FACS-sorted repertoires could harbor abundant contaminating bulk-population clonotypes.

Trimming pared 1 base from V and 4 bases from J, leaving 4 bases between. Germline V CDR1 and CDR2: LNHNV, YYDKDF (reference sequence). The CDR3 runs 12 residues. TCRdb passed the 5' RACE reads through MiXCR, listing each CDR3 protein once. This table has approximately 150,000 distinct CDR3 sequences, roughly 8% appearing once. The source of this sequence is a man aged 25-45 years who received the YFV17D yellow fever vaccine. This material consisted of CD4+ T cells sorted from PBMCs, taken 5 days after the yellow fever booster vaccination. The J gene is TRBJ2-5, the V gene TRBV15; D is undetermined. CDR3 sequence: CATSRGVETQYF. Here the CDR3 DNA reads TGTGCCACCAGCAGAGGGGTAGAGACCCAGTACTTC.